The T cell receptor beta chain described here comes from a study of CD8+CD57+ T cells in acquired aplastic anemia. Study summary: When averaged, DNA from sorted CD4+ and CD8+ cells came to approximately 3.2 ug.

The sample holds many counts of this clonotype. Unmatched junction bases numbered 11, after V lost 4 bases and J lost 0 bases. CDR1 is SGHRS and CDR2 is YFSETQ in the germline V gene. This CDR3 spans 17 amino acids. Profiling of TCR beta VDJ combinations and CDR3 sequences used genomic DNA as template. One entry per CDR3 protein results from TCRdb running MiXCR on the reads. Seen here are 98,000 or so distinct CDR3 sequences, about half observed once, and the top ten hold around a third. The chain links TRBV5-1 to TRBJ2-5, with 8 bases lining up with TRBD1. The sequencing input was sorted CD4+, CD8+, or CD8+CD57+ T cells (not recorded which) from PBMCs. The receptor was isolated from a human donor in good health, serving as a control. CDR3 sequence (DNA): TGCGCCAGCAGCGACCACGCGGGACAGGCGTACCAAGAGACCCAGTACTTC. It specifies CASSDHAGQAYQETQYF.